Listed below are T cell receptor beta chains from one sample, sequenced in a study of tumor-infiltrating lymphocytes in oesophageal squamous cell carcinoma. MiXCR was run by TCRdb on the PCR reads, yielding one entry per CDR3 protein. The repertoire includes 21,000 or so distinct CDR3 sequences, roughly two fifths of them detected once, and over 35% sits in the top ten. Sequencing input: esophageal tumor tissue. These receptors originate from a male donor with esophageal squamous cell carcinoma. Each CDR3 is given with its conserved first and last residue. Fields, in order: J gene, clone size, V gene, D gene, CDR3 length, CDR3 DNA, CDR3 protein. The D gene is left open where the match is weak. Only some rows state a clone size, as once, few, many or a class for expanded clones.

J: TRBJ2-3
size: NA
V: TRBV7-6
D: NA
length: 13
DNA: TGTGCCAGCAGCTTAGAGTATCCAGATACGCAGTATTTT
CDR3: CASSLEYPDTQYF

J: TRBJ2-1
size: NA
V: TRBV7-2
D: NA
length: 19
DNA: TGTGCCAGCAGCTTAGCGAGGGTCGGGGGTACGGGCTCCTACAATGAGCAGTTCTTC
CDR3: CASSLARVGGTGSYNEQFF

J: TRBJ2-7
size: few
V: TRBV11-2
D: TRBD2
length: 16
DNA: TGTGCCAGCAGCTTAGAGGGGGGGACGGTTTCCTACGAGCAGTACTTC
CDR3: CASSLEGGTVSYEQYF

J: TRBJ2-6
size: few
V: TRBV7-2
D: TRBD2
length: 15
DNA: TGTGCCAGCAGCTTTGCGGGAGCTGGGGCCAACGTCCTGACTTTC
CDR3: CASSFAGAGANVLTF

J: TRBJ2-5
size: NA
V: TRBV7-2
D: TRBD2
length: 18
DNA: TGTGCCAGCAGCCTATATCGGACTAGCGGGGCCTCCTACAATGAGCAGTACTTC
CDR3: CASSLYRTSGASYNEQYF

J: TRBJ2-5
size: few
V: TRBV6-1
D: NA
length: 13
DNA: TGTGCCAGCAGTGGGGTATCCCAAGAGACCCAGTACTTC
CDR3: CASSGVSQETQYF

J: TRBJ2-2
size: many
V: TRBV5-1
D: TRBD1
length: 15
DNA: TGCGCCAGCAGCCACGGACAGGAAGGCACCGGGGAGCTGTTTTTT
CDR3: CASSHGQEGTGELFF

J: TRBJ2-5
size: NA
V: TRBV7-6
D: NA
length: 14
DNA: TGTGCCAGCAGCTTATCAGGGGTCAAAGAGACCCAGTACTTC
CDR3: CASSLSGVKETQYF

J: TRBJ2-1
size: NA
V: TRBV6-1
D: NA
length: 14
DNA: TGTGCCACAACACTGGCCAGCTCCTACAATGAGCAGTTCTTC
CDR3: CATTLASSYNEQFF

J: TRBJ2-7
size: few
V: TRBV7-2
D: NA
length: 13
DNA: TGTGCCAGCAGCTTACAGTCAGGGAGGGAGCAGTACTTC
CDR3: CASSLQSGREQYF

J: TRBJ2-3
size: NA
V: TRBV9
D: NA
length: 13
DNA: TGTGCCAGCAGCGTAGAGCAGGGAGATACGCAGTATTTT
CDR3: CASSVEQGDTQYF

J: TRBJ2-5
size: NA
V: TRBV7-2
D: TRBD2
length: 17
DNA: TGTGCCAGCAGCCCTGGGACTAGCGGGGGGGCGGAAGATACGCAGTACTTC
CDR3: CASSPGTSGGAEDTQYF

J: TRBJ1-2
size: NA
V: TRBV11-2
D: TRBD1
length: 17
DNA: TGTGCCAGCAGCAAATACGGGACAGGGGGTGGGGACTATGGCTACACCTTC
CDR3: CASSKYGTGGGDYGYTF

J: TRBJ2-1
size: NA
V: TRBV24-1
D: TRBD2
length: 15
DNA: TGTGCCACCAGTGATTTTGGGACTAGTTTGGATGAGCAGTTCTTC
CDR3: CATSDFGTSLDEQFF